This entry features one T cell receptor (beta chain) sequence. This entry comes from a study of blood T cell repertoires in COVID-19. Study details: COVID-19 samples from acute and convalescent phases originated in the United States, Italy and Spain. Sources were T cells, B-cell-depleted T cells, or PBMCs; the material itself was cDNA or gDNA.

In the authors' methods: Researchers report that nucleated cell counts were estimated from reference gene primer amplification. The data were produced by immunoSEQ multiplex PCR, yet TCRdb's version contains in-frame clones alone and is incomplete. V, J and clone size derive from that table, while D and trimming were established from the DNA sequence. The data show over 250,000 clones, 70% to 90% seen once. The V and J ends lost 3 bases and 5 bases, in that order; junction bases with no gene match: 3. This CDR3 region has 15 residues. Germline CDR1 SGHNT, CDR2 YYREEE (reference sequence). This clonotype was obtained from a woman aged 70-85 years with acute or convalescent COVID-19. The gene calls are TRBV5-4 and TRBJ2-2, with 11 bases fitting TRBD1. The source material was peripheral blood. The CDR3 spells CASSWGQGETGELFF. The CDR3 bases are TGTGCCAGCAGCTGGGGACAGGGGGAGACCGGGGAGCTGTTTTTT.